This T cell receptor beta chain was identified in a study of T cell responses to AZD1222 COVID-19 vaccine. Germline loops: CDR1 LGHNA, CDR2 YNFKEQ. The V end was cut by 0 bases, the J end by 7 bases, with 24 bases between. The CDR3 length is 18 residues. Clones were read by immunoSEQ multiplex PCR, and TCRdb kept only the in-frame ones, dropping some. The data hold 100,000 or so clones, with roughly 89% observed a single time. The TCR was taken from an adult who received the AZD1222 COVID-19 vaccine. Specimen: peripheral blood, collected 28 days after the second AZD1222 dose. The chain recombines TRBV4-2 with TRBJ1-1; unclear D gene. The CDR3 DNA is TGTGCCAGCAGCCAAGATGACGGCGGGATACCAAAAAGGATTGAAGCTTTCTTT. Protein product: CASSQDDGGIPKRIEAFF.